This entry concerns a single T cell receptor (beta chain). As yet, its antigen is unknown. Time point defined: baseline, week 1 (first vaccination visit). Treatment noted: pre-vaccination baseline after standard-of-care therapy. New WHO grade 3 or 4 IDH1-mutant, ATRX-lost astrocytomas were present in all donors. Here immunoSEQ multiplex PCR was the method, and the copy in TCRdb shows in-frame clones only, minus some. Here the sample spans roughly 41,000 clones, just under 95% being singletons. The germline V and J ends were trimmed by 2 bases and 0 bases, with 8 bases remaining between them. The CDR3 loop spans 15 amino acids. Germline V gene data show CDR1 as LNHDA and CDR2 as SQIVND (reference sequence). The data are from a study of a mutant IDH1 vaccine in newly diagnosed glioma. Across the whole study: Sex among treated patients split 62.5% male, approximately 38% female; mean age was approximately 41 years. Earlier therapy was either radiotherapy, temozolomide, or both, and most got both. The study's findings and limits: Pseudoprogression seemingly bore no relation to changes in top peripheral T cell clonotypes.

This chain uses TRBV19 with TRBJ1-5, with D unclear. This TCR was sampled from a man between 18 and 29 years old with glioma. Sequenced here: PBMCs, sampled from a glioma patient treated with radiotherapy, temozolomide or both. CDR3: CASSISGPSNQPQHF. CDR3 nucleotides: TGTGCCAGTAGTATATCCGGGCCTAGCAATCAGCCCCAGCATTTT.